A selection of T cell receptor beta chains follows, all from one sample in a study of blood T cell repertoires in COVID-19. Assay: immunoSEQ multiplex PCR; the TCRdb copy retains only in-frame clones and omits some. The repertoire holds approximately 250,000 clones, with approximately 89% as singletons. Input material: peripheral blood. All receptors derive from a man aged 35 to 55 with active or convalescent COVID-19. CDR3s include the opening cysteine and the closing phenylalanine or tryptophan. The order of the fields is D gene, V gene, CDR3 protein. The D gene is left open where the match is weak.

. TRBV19 CASSQQGNTIYF
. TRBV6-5 CASRETDLSNQPQHF
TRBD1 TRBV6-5 CASSLGEKGQGSNTF
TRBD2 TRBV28 CASRSGGLYEQYF
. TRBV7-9 CASSPLSSGANVLTF
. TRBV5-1 CASARTDSRYEQYF
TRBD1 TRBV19 CASNDGTAYGYTF
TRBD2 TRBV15 CATSRDRPSGNEQFF
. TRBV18 CASSLGTSNYGYTF
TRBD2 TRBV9 CASSVPGTSGSYNEQFF
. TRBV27 CAISGGDSNQPQHF
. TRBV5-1 CASSSGEWGVEQYF
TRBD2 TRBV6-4 CASSAGGESDTQYF
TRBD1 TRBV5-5 CASSFRTGSYEQYF
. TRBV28 CASRTPITSFSGELFF
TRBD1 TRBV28 CASSSSWDRDSYEQYF
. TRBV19 CASRIGIHGYTF
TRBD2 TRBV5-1 CASSLSGALLTDTQYF
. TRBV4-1 CASSGRGPEQFF
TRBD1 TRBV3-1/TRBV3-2 CASSQLLPGTGRAEAFF
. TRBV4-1 CASSRGGELDNQPQHF
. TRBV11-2 CASSLAFGSSGANVLTF
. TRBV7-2 CALRAAGAYNEQFF
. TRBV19 CASTSTPRENIQYF
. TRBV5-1 CASSPDGVPMSPLHF
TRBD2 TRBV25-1 CASSYTLAGQETQYF
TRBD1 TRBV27 CASSLRATGYEQYF
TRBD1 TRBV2 CASSAGGDYEQYF
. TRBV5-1 CASSLRLGGQGDTIYF
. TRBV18 CASSGQSNYGYTF
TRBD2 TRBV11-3 CASSLGTSWQYF
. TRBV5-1 CASSLGDGGSYEQYF
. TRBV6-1 CASSDLSDGDGFNSPLHF
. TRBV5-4 CASSKAGTNEKLFF
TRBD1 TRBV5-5 CASTPSGQGRSVYGYTF
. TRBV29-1 CSVEGNIVLPGAFF
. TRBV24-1 CATSGWQNTGELFF
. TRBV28 CASSYPGKAGAFF
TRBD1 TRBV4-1 CASSQQGAPRINRFF
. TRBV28 CASNGLTGELFF
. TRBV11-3 CASSLDFRIRRSENTGELFF
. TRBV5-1 CASSLAVQRKAQHF
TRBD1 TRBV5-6 CASSFIGTGLNIQYF
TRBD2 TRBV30 CAWSGTSGESSYNEQFF
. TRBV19 CASSSVGGMGGYTF
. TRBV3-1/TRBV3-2 CASSQDSSGAAEQFF
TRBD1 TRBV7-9 CASSFGTGGLLGETQYF
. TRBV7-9 CASSLEQTYGYTF
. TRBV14 CASSQGQKGNQPQHF
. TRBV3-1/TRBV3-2 CASSPAVGGGELFF
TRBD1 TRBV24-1 CATSGPGQGAGVQPQHF
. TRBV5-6 CASSSGQLSGNTIYF
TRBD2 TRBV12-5 CASGLGLGTSGRYAPVSDTQYF
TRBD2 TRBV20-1 CSASPGLGYQETQYF
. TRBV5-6 CASSFGDSEYSGNTIYF
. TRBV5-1 CASSVRSGREPNEQFF